The rows below give T cell receptor beta chains drawn from one sample of a study of monozygotic twins with inflammatory bowel disease. Each CDR3 protein gets one entry in TCRdb, which reprocessed the 5' RACE reads and gives no DNA. Across 85,000 to 110,000 distinct CDR3 sequences, the top ten clones capture under 2.5% of the sample. Material: blood. These receptor sequences come from a human donor with ulcerative colitis or Crohn's disease, or a healthy co-twin of an affected twin (not recorded which). Each CDR3 is given with its conserved first and last residue.

>TRBV11-2|TRBJ2-1
CASSLISAGSGEQFF
>TRBV7-2|TRBJ2-5
CASSLVKGNRETQYF
>TRBV5-1|TRBJ1-4
CASSLETGLAKLFF
>TRBV20-1|TRBJ1-4
CSASQGTNEKLFF
>TRBV28|TRBJ2-2
CASSLLGANTGELFF
>TRBV6-2/TRBV6-3|TRBJ2-1
CASSRIRTSGTIGGNEQFF
>TRBV7-3|TRBJ2-7
CASSLNGQGASEQYF
>TRBV29-1|TRBJ1-1
CSVLRTSRNTEAFF
>TRBV6-5|TRBJ1-5
CASSYSRTGRSNQPQHF
>TRBV10-3|TRBJ2-5
CAISVHRGKGFQETQYF
>TRBV6-5|TRBJ2-1
CASSSPFLAGTNEQFF
>TRBV5-4|TRBJ2-3
CASSSKRGGTDTQYF
>TRBV7-2|TRBJ1-1
CASGTASLSNTEAFF
>TRBV9|TRBJ2-2
CASSAPPGELFF
>TRBV7-9|TRBJ2-2
CASSTGIADTGELFF
>TRBV7-2|TRBJ2-7
CASSLGQGRVEQYF
>TRBV6-1|TRBJ1-5
CASSSAGPNQPQHF
>TRBV20-1|TRBJ2-3
CSATKRERPDTQYF
>TRBV24-1|TRBJ2-1
CATSDFGSNEQFF
>TRBV4-3|TRBJ2-7
CASSQAKGYEQYF
>TRBV7-9|TRBJ1-1
CASSHEGGSEAFF
>TRBV9|TRBJ2-1
CASSVAGRGTYNEQFF
>TRBV12-3/TRBV12-4|TRBJ1-5
CASSHTGGFGNQPQHF
>TRBV19|TRBJ2-7
CASKLQGYGTGEQYF
>TRBV6-6|TRBJ1-6
CASSLRSYNSPLHF
>TRBV4-3|TRBJ2-7
CASSQDRFGGSYEQYF
>TRBV2|TRBJ2-5
CASSDIGVFGESQETQYF
>TRBV7-8|TRBJ2-7
CASSRGTVYEQYF
>TRBV7-9|TRBJ2-7
CASRDRGNEQYF
>TRBV3-1|TRBJ2-1
CASSSKLAGLTNEQFF
>TRBV4-1|TRBJ1-6
CASSQARTLTHSPLHF
>TRBV10-3|TRBJ2-7
CAISDNRAYEQYF
>TRBV5-1|TRBJ2-1
CASSRTTGGSYNEQFF
>TRBV7-3|TRBJ2-1
CASSFGDEQFF
>TRBV20-1|TRBJ1-5
CSASETGHSNQPQHF
>TRBV10-3|TRBJ1-5
CAISDQNEQTQPQHF
>TRBV7-2|TRBJ2-4
CASSPPSGGQNIQYF
>TRBV11-2|TRBJ2-1
CASSRYRGLVYNEQFF
>TRBV6-4|TRBJ1-4
CASSDRGGEKLFF
>TRBV5-1|TRBJ2-5
CASSLGGAETQYF
>TRBV7-2|TRBJ2-3
CASSLARRGRDTQYF
>TRBV24-1|TRBJ1-5
CATSDLLGQPQHF
>TRBV5-1|TRBJ2-7
CASSLRQGASYEQYF
>TRBV12-3/TRBV12-4|TRBJ2-5
CASSLARWGSQETQYF
>TRBV7-2|TRBJ2-2
CASSYTGSMMGELFF
>TRBV6-1|TRBJ2-1
CASSRTGTSGNEQFF
>TRBV12-3/TRBV12-4|TRBJ2-3
CASSLAGGADTQYF
>TRBV7-2|TRBJ2-1
CASSSDRGTYNEQFF
>TRBV15|TRBJ1-5
CATSSVSQPQHF
>TRBV24-1|TRBJ2-2
CATSDQGSPNTGELFF
>TRBV4-2|TRBJ1-5
CASSQDEGAHQPQHF
>TRBV30|TRBJ2-5
CAWSVMQGIQETQYF
>TRBV12-3/TRBV12-4|TRBJ2-2
CASSSYNTGELFF